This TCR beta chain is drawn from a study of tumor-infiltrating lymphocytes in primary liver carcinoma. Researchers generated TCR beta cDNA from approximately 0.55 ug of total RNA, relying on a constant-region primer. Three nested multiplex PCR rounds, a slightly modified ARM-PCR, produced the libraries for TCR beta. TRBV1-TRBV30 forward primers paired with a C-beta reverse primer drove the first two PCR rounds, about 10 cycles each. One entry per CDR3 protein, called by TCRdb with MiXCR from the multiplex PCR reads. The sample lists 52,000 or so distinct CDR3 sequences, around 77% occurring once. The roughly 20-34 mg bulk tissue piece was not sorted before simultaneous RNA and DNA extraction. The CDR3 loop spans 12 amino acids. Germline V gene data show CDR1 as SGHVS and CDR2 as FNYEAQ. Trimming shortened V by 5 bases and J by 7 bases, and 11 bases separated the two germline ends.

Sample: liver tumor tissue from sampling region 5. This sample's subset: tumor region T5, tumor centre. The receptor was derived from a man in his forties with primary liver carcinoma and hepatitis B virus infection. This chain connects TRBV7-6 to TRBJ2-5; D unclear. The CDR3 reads CASSLSEWTQYF. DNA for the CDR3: TGTGCCAGCAGCCTGTCTGAGTGGACCCAGTACTTC.